Listed below are T cell receptor beta chains from one sample, sequenced in a study of cytomegalovirus exposure and HLA in healthy donors. Repertoires were generated with immunoSEQ multiplex PCR, while TCRdb's copy carries only in-frame clones and drops some. The sample holds around 88,000 clones; around 74% are singletons and the top ten take about 2%. The sequencing input was PBMCs. The receptors derive from a male donor in good health and CMV-seronegative. Each CDR3 is given with its conserved first and last residue. Fields, in order: V gene, D gene, clone size, J gene, CDR3 DNA, CDR3 protein. The D gene is left open where the match is weak. The size entry is marked missing in some rows and otherwise reads once, few, many or a size class.

TRBV28	TRBD1	.	TRBJ1-2	TGTGCCAGCATTTCGACAGGGCAACCGTTGCTCAGCTATGGCTACACCTTC	CASISTGQPLLSYGYTF
TRBV9	.	.	TRBJ2-5	TGTGCCAGCAGCGTAGGCGCGCCCTTCGAGACCCAGTACTTC	CASSVGAPFETQYF
TRBV10-3	.	.	TRBJ1-1	TGTGCCTCCGGTGAACCTGGGGCGGGGGCTTTCTTT	CASGEPGAGAFF
TRBV9	.	once	TRBJ1-1	TGTGCCAGCAGCGTAGTACTCGATTCAAGGGGAAGGGATGAAGCTTTCTTT	CASSVVLDSRGRDEAFF
TRBV27	TRBD2	.	TRBJ2-3	TGTGCCAGCGGACTAGCGGCACAAGATACGCAGTATTTT	CASGLAAQDTQYF
TRBV11-2	.	.	TRBJ2-1	TGTGCCAGCAGCTTACCCCACACCATCAATGAGCAGTTCTTC	CASSLPHTINEQFF
TRBV11-1	TRBD2	few	TRBJ2-1	TGTGCCAGCACTTTGGCCGGGACTACATTTACCAATGAGCAGTTCTTC	CASTLAGTTFTNEQFF
TRBV6-5	TRBD1	.	TRBJ2-1	TGTGCCAGCAGTTACTGGGGACAGGGATCAAATGAGCAGTTCTTC	CASSYWGQGSNEQFF
TRBV5-1	.	few	TRBJ1-1	TGCGCCAGCAGCTTGGGTTCCGGGGATGGCGAAGCTTTCTTT	CASSLGSGDGEAFF
TRBV7-7	.	.	TRBJ2-2	TGTGCTAGCAGCCCCAAAAGAGGGTCCGGGGAGCTGTTTTTT	CASSPKRGSGELFF
TRBV28	.	.	TRBJ1-2	TGTGCCAGCAGTTTGGCGGGGGGCGGTGGCTACACCTTC	CASSLAGGGGYTF
TRBV7-9	TRBD1	.	TRBJ2-2	TGTGCCAGCAGCCCAGGGACAGTACCCACCGGGGAGCTGTTTTTT	CASSPGTVPTGELFF
TRBV5-1	TRBD1	once	TRBJ1-1	TGCGCCAGCAGCGCATCAGGGGGCACCACTGAAGCTTTCTTT	CASSASGGTTEAFF
TRBV29-1	TRBD1	.	TRBJ1-2	TGCAGCGTTATAACAGGGGGCAACTATGGCTACACCTTC	CSVITGGNYGYTF
TRBV29-1	.	once	TRBJ2-7	TGCAGCGTTCTCGAGGCTCAGGGGAGCGAGCAGTACTTC	CSVLEAQGSEQYF
TRBV7-9	.	.	TRBJ2-7	TGTGCCAGCAGCTTAGATCAGGGCCCCTACGAGCAGTACTTC	CASSLDQGPYEQYF
TRBV30	TRBD1	.	TRBJ2-6	TGTGCCTGGAGTTTCCGACAGGGGGTTGGTGGGGCCAACGTCCTGACTTTC	CAWSFRQGVGGANVLTF
TRBV29-1	TRBD1	.	TRBJ2-3	TGCAGCGCTGGACAGGGTGCGGATACGCAGTATTTT	CSAGQGADTQYF
TRBV27	TRBD1	once	TRBJ1-5	TGTGCCAGCAGTGTAAATACAGGGGTCAATCAGCCCCAGCATTTT	CASSVNTGVNQPQHF
TRBV9	TRBD1	.	TRBJ1-1	TGTGCCAGCAGCGTAGGCACGACAGGGGGCGACACTGAAGCTTTCTTT	CASSVGTTGGDTEAFF
TRBV7-2	.	.	TRBJ1-1	TGTGCCAGCAGCTTGTATGGGGGGGGGATCACTGAAGCTTTCTTT	CASSLYGGGITEAFF
TRBV7-9	.	.	TRBJ2-1	TGTGCCAGCAGCTTAGGAGCGGTTATCTCCTACAATGAGCAGTTCTTC	CASSLGAVISYNEQFF
TRBV5-1	.	.	TRBJ1-1	TGCGCCAGCAGCCCAATTCCCACTGGGGGGGGTGAAGCTTTCTTT	CASSPIPTGGGEAFF
TRBV27	TRBD2	.	TRBJ2-3	TGTGCCAGCAGTTTTGGCGGGAGGGCCGCGGATACGCAGTATTTT	CASSFGGRAADTQYF
TRBV19	TRBD1	.	TRBJ1-5	TGTGCCAGTAGTCCCTCAGGGGGCACTCAGCCCCAGCATTTT	CASSPSGGTQPQHF
TRBV9	TRBD1	once	TRBJ1-1	TGTGCCAGCAGCGAACAGGGGGCTGGCACTGAAGCTTTCTTT	CASSEQGAGTEAFF
TRBV28	TRBD2	.	TRBJ2-2	TGTGCCAGCAGTTTTCCGGGACTAGCGGGCACCGGGGAGCTGTTTTTT	CASSFPGLAGTGELFF
TRBV5-4	.	.	TRBJ2-4	TGTGCCAGCAGCTTCTTCCGGAACATTCAGTACTTC	CASSFFRNIQYF
TRBV20-1	.	once	TRBJ1-1	TGCAGTGCTCGTGGACATGGGGCTTTCTTT	CSARGHGAFF
TRBV4-1	.	.	TRBJ1-1	TGCGCCAGCAGCCAAGAGGGCAGGGGAAACGGGAGGGACGCTTTCTTT	CASSQEGRGNGRDAFF
TRBV27	TRBD2	.	TRBJ2-3	TGTGCCAGCAGTCTCCCTAGCGGGAGGGCCGGAAGGGATACGCAGTATTTT	CASSLPSGRAGRDTQYF
TRBV29-1	.	once	TRBJ1-2	TGCAGCGTTGAACCCCAGTCCTATGGCTACACCTTC	CSVEPQSYGYTF
TRBV2	.	.	TRBJ2-2	TGTGCCAGCACCCCTAGTCTAGTGGGAGGTAACACCGGGGAGCTGTTTTTT	CASTPSLVGGNTGELFF
TRBV28	TRBD1	few	TRBJ1-1	TGTGCCAGCAGTTTAGGAGGACAGGGGAGGACTGAAGCTTTCTTT	CASSLGGQGRTEAFF
TRBV14	TRBD2	.	TRBJ2-2	TGTGCCAGCAGGAGGGGAGCGGGAGTATTGGACACCGGGGAGCTGTTTTTT	CASRRGAGVLDTGELFF
TRBV20-1	.	.	TRBJ1-1	TGCAGTGCTCGTGAGTGGACTGAAGCCTTCTTT	CSAREWTEAFF
TRBV19	.	.	TRBJ2-2	TGTGCCAGTAGTATCACAGCGAACACCGGGGAGCTGTTTTTT	CASSITANTGELFF
TRBV5-4	TRBD2	.	TRBJ2-2	TGTGCCAGCAGCATAATAGCGGGGGGGGTAGGGGAGCTGTTTTTT	CASSIIAGGVGELFF
TRBV4-1	TRBD2	once	TRBJ2-3	TGCGCCAGCAGCCAAGATAGGACTAGCGGGAGGTACACAGATACGCAGTATTTT	CASSQDRTSGRYTDTQYF
TRBV7-8	.	.	TRBJ1-3	TGTGCCAGCAACATAGGGGCGAGTCCGCCTGGAAACACCATATATTTT	CASNIGASPPGNTIYF
TRBV6-5	TRBD2	.	TRBJ2-7	TGTGCCAGCAGTTACGGGGAGGGCTACGAGCAGTACTTC	CASSYGEGYEQYF
TRBV7-2	.	.	TRBJ1-1	TGTGCCAGCAGTCCACTACGTGGGACTGAAGCTTTCTTT	CASSPLRGTEAFF
TRBV5-4	TRBD1	.	TRBJ1-1	TGTGCCAGCAGGCGCCGGGACAGCATGAACACTGAAGCTTTCTTT	CASRRRDSMNTEAFF
TRBV7-9	TRBD2	.	TRBJ2-7	TGTGCCAGCAGCTCAGACGGGACTAGGAGCTACGAGCAGTACTTC	CASSSDGTRSYEQYF
TRBV2	TRBD2	.	TRBJ2-1	TGTGCCAGCAGTGAGCCGGGACTAGCGGGAGGCGATGAGCAGTTCTTC	CASSEPGLAGGDEQFF
TRBV5-1	.	.	TRBJ2-4	TGCGCCAGCAGCTTGGTGGGGGGGCAGCTGTACTTC	CASSLVGGQLYF